Each of the 21 T cell receptor beta chains below was sequenced from the same sample in a study of OX40 agonist ivuxolimab in advanced cancers. Here immunoSEQ multiplex PCR was the method, and the copy in TCRdb shows in-frame clones only, minus some. The sample lists roughly 33,000 clones; 65% to 85% were seen once. Sample: CD4+ or CD8+ T cells sorted from blood, taken in a trial of the OX40 agonist ivuxolimab. The source of these receptors is an adult with an advanced solid tumor such as melanoma, head and neck, liver or kidney cancer.

The rearrangement links TRBV13 to TRBJ2-1; D gene unclear. The germline gives CDR1 PRHDT, CDR2 FYEKMQ (reference sequence). The V end was cut by 5 bases, the J end by 2 bases, with 13 bases between. The CDR3 is 15 residues long. This CDR3 is CASSPLGSPYNEQFF. The CDR3 DNA is TGTGCCAGCAGCCCGTTGGGAAGCCCCTACAATGAGCAGTTCTTC.

The chain is built from TRBV10-3 and TRBJ1-2; 7 positions match TRBD1. The CDR3 has 15 amino acids. Germline V gene lookup returns CDR1 ENHRY and CDR2 SYGVKD. J gave up 3 bases and V 1 base, and 5 bases lay outside the gene matches. The CDR3 region is CAISEFTGADYGYTF. The DNA of the CDR3 is TGTGCCATCAGTGAGTTCACAGGGGCGGACTATGGCTACACCTTC.

This chain uses TRBV7-9 with TRBJ2-1, with a weak D call TRBD1 (5 bases). Trimming removed 5 bases from V and 10 bases from J, with 12 bases in between. CDR1 and CDR2 from the germline V gene are SEHNR and FQNEAQ (reference sequence). The CDR3 sequence is 12 residues long. For the CDR3, the DNA is TGTGCCAGCAGCCTAACAAGGACAGAGCAGTTCTTC. It is translated as CASSLTRTEQFF.

The rearrangement joins TRBV7-9 to TRBJ2-1; possible D gene TRBD2, 6 bases. Trimming took off 2 bases at V and 10 bases at J, with 9 bases between the two ends. The germline CDR1 and CDR2 sequences are SEHNR and FQNEAQ (reference sequence). This CDR3 has 12 amino acids. The CDR3 reads CASSLNGGEQFF. The CDR3 DNA sequence: TGTGCCAGCAGCTTAAATGGGGGGGAGCAGTTCTTC.

The chain links TRBV15 to TRBJ2-3; D is unresolved. The CDR3 is made up of 13 amino acids. V was cut by 5 bases and J by 11 bases, with 17 bases left in between. Germline V gene lookup returns CDR1 LNHNV and CDR2 YYDKDF (reference sequence). CDR3 protein: CATSVELGREQYF. CDR3 nucleotides: TGTGCCACCAGCGTCGAACTGGGTCGTGAGCAGTATTTT. Looking up the rest from reference TRBV15 and TRBJ2-3 gives the full variable domain: DAMVIQNPRYQVTQFGKPVTLSCSQTLNHNVMYWYQQKSSQAPKLLFHYYDKDFNNEADTPDNFQSRRPNTSFCFLDIRSPGLGDTAMYLCATSVELGREQYFGPGTRLTVL.

The genes are TRBV7-9 and TRBJ2-4, with unresolved D. The CDR3 totals 13 residues. The germline V gene has CDR1 SEHNR and CDR2 FQNEAQ (reference sequence). V was trimmed by 1 base and J by 4 bases, leaving 5 bases between them. CDR3 amino acids: CASSLGTKNIQYF. The CDR3 coding sequence is TGTGCCAGCAGCTTAGGGACGAAAAACATTCAGTACTTC.

The chain uses TRBV7-9 and TRBJ2-3; tentative D call: TRBD2 (5 bases). This CDR3 contains 16 residues. Looked up from germline, CDR1 is SEHNR and CDR2 is FQNEAQ (reference sequence). Between the trimmed V and J ends, which lost 5 bases and 1 base, there was a span of 16 bases. The CDR3 region is CASSLDGARGTDTQYF. CDR3 DNA sequence: TGTGCCAGCAGCCTAGACGGTGCGCGGGGCACAGATACGCAGTATTTT.

The V call is TRBV5-8, the J call TRBJ2-7; TRBD2 agrees at 11 bases. Looked up from germline, CDR1 is SGHTS and CDR2 is YDEGEE. The V segment lost 3 bases and the J segment 9 bases; nucleotides outside the gene matches: 14. This CDR3 contains 16 residues. CDR3 loop: CASSSGGLADLSGQYF. DNA for the CDR3: TGTGCCAGCAGCTCCGGGGGACTAGCGGACCTTTCGGGGCAGTACTTC.

The V and J genes are TRBV6-1 and TRBJ1-5; D perhaps matches TRBD1 (6 bases). V shed 8 bases and J shed 5 bases, with 10 bases lying between them. The CDR3 is 12 amino acids. Looked up from germline, CDR1 is MNHNS and CDR2 is SASEGT. The CDR3 DNA reads as TGTGCCAGCGGCAACAGGGATCAGCCCCAGCATTTT. Translated: CASGNRDQPQHF.

The chain combines TRBV27 with TRBJ1-6; 8 nucleotides line up with TRBD1. J lost 9 bases, V lost 5 bases, and 9 bases had no gene match. Germline CDR1 reads MNHEY; CDR2 reads SMNVEV (reference sequence). The CDR3 covers 15 residues. CDR3 amino acids: CASSAQTGEISPLHF. Here the CDR3 DNA reads TGTGCCAGCAGTGCCCAGACAGGGGAAATTTCACCCCTCCACTTT.

CDR3 coding DNA: TGTGCCAGCAGCTTGGATGGGGGCGCTTGGGAGCAGTACTTC. Protein: CASSLDGGAWEQYF. This chain connects TRBV5-4 to TRBJ2-7; perhaps TRBD1 as D (6 bases). This CDR3 spans 14 amino acids. Germline loops: CDR1 SGHNT, CDR2 YYREEE (reference sequence). V was clipped by 0 bases and J by 7 bases, with 14 bases between them.

The CDR3 DNA sequence: TGTGCCAGCAGCCCTACCGGGACAGGGGCCAAGAACACTGAAGCTTTCTTT. It is translated as CASSPTGTGAKNTEAFF. This chain uses TRBV28 with TRBJ1-1, with TRBD1 matching over 10 bases. J gave up 1 base and V 6 bases, and 11 bases lay outside the gene matches. Germline V gene data show CDR1 as MDHEN and CDR2 as SYDVKM. The CDR3 contains 17 residues.

V gene TRBV7-3 combines with J gene TRBJ2-3; D is undetermined. CDR3 size: 14 residues. V lost 1 base and J lost 6, with 11 bases in between. Looked up from germline, CDR1 is SGHTA and CDR2 is FQGTGA. The CDR3, as DNA: TGTGCCAGCAGCTTAAGCCCGTCCGGGGATACGCAGTATTTT. Translated, it gives CASSLSPSGDTQYF.

This clone showed up just a few times. This chain uses TRBV7-9 with TRBJ1-6; no clear D gene. CDR1 is SEHNR and CDR2 is FQNEAQ in the germline V gene (reference sequence). Between the trimmed V and J ends, which lost 1 base and 7 bases, there was a span of 11 bases. The CDR3 covers 15 residues. Written as DNA, the CDR3 is TGTGCCAGCAGCTTAGAGGGAGGCCAGAATTCACCCCTCCACTTT. Translation gives CASSLEGGQNSPLHF. Supplemented by reference TRBV7-9 and TRBJ1-6, the full variable domain reads DTGVSQNPRHKITKRGQNVTFRCDPISEHNRLYWYRQTLGQGPEFLTYFQNEAQLEKSRLLSDRFSAERPKGSFSTLEIQRTEQGDSAMYLCASSLEGGQNSPLHFGNGTRLTVT.

The chain couples TRBV6-1 to TRBJ2-5; the D gene is possibly TRBD1 (6 bases). Germline CDR1 is MNHNS and CDR2 is SASEGT. CDR3 length: 15 amino acids. V lost 2 bases, J lost 2 bases, and 12 bases lay in between. The CDR3 DNA follows: TGTGCCAGCAGTGAATCTGACAGGAGACAAGAGACCCAGTACTTC. This encodes CASSESDRRQETQYF.

The chain employs TRBV7-5 and TRBJ2-3; TRBD2 is the table's D call, not checked against the DNA. TRBV7-5 is a documented pseudogene. The CDR3 covers 16 residues. The DNA of the CDR3 is TGTGCCAGAAGCATTCAGGCGGGGAGATGCACAGATACGCAGTATTTT. Translating it yields CARSIQAGRCTDTQYF.

This clone was detected a few times. The CDR3 loop is CASRYGNSPLHF. The CDR3 DNA reads TGTGCCAGTCGCTACGGGAATTCACCCCTCCACTTT. This sequence joins TRBV19 and TRBJ1-6, with no clear D. CDR3 length: 12 residues. The ends were cut back, 8 bases at V and 7 bases at J, with 9 bases in the middle. The germline V gene has CDR1 LNHDA and CDR2 SQIVND (reference sequence).

V is TRBV9 and J is TRBJ2-2; D possibly uses TRBD1 or TRBD2 (5 bases each). V was pared by 1 base and J by 0 bases, with 10 bases between. Germline-derived CDR1 and CDR2 are SGDLS and YYNGEE. The CDR3 loop spans 16 amino acids. The CDR3 loop is CASSVSGTTNTGELFF. The DNA for the CDR3 is TGTGCCAGCAGCGTATCGGGGACGACGAACACCGGGGAGCTGTTTTTT.

This chain uses TRBV7-2 with TRBJ1-4; D possibly corresponds to TRBD1 (5 bases). The CDR3 is 15 residues long. V was trimmed by 6 bases and J by 5 bases, leaving 16 bases between them. From germline, CDR1 is SGHTA and CDR2 FQGNSA. This chain's CDR3 is CASSSGRGVNEKLFF. The CDR3 DNA sequence: TGTGCCAGCAGTTCGGGGCGAGGGGTAAATGAAAAACTGTTTTTT. The full variable domain, in which reference TRBV7-2 and TRBJ1-4 provide the parts outside the CDR3, is GAGVSQSPSNKVTEKGKDVELRCDPISGHTALYWYRQSLGQGLEFLIYFQGNSAPDKSGLPSDRFSAERTGGSVSTLTIQRTQQEDSAVYLCASSSGRGVNEKLFFGSGTQLSVL.

V and J are TRBV4-2 and TRBJ2-7; 7 bases align to TRBD2. This CDR3 spans 15 amino acids. CDR1 and CDR2 (germline): LGHNA, YNFKEQ. After removal of 3 bases from V and 2 bases from J, the junction contained 7 bases not matched to a gene. CDR3 amino acids: CASSQKPSGTYEQYF. CDR3 DNA sequence: TGTGCCAGCAGCCAGAAACCTAGCGGAACCTACGAGCAGTACTTC.

The chain carries TRBV30 and TRBJ2-2; no reliable D call. The CDR3 runs to 11 residues. Germline CDR1 reads GTSNPN; CDR2 reads SVGIG (reference sequence). The V end lost 5 bases, the J end lost 5 bases, and 6 bases lay between the germline ends. The CDR3 sequence: CAWGQTGELFF. CDR3 DNA sequence: TGTGCCTGGGGTCAAACCGGGGAGCTGTTTTTT.